This TCR beta chain was identified during a study of T-cell reconstitution after alpha-beta-depleted transplantation in children. This CDR3 is 16 amino acids long. J gave up 2 bases and V 2 bases, and 6 bases lay outside the gene matches. Looked up from germline, CDR1 is SGDLS and CDR2 is YYNGEE. The sample holds a few counts of this clonotype. What it binds is not known. Study observations and caveats: Expanded graft clones, several hundred of them, were reportedly the source of alpha-beta T cells about two months after transplant.

Unique molecular identifiers were incorporated during preparation of the TCRbeta library. Using its own MiXCR run on the PCR reads, TCRdb lists one record per CDR3 protein. Of 75,000 to 90,000 distinct CDR3 sequences in the sample, 14% were seen once. This sequence joins TRBV9 and TRBJ2-4; the match to TRBD2 covers 8 bases. This TCR came from a male patient aged 2-15 years who had a stem cell transplant for acute lymphoblastic leukemia, so the T cells may come from the graft donor. The sequences come from PBMCs, mostly from graft donor cells, collected 180 days after TCRalphabeta/CD19-depleted stem cell transplant. The CDR3 protein is CASSVGGGSPKNIQYF. In DNA, the CDR3 is TGTGCCAGCAGCGTCGGGGGGGGGAGCCCCAAAAACATTCAGTACTTC.